This T cell receptor beta chain was retrieved from a study of lymphopenia after photon versus proton radiotherapy. The study's findings and limits: Authors raise, but do not show, better survival with proton therapy. Under photons, naive T cells and diversity fell while effector/memory populations rose. A bigger post-nadir fall in TCR diversity correlated inversely with survival time in deceased patients.

CDR1 and CDR2 (germline): MDHEN, SYDVKM. The CDR3 consists of 17 residues. Deletions cut 2 bases from V and 4 bases from J, with 20 bases between. Measured with immunoSEQ multiplex PCR; TCRdb has only the in-frame clones, and not every one. The data contain tens of thousands of clones, 80% to 90% of them singletons. As to this clone: Its antigen is not known.

The sequenced sample was peripheral blood, obtained from a patient treated with proton-based radiotherapy. The chain joins TRBV28 to TRBJ1-1; possible D gene TRBD1, 6 bases. The receptor's source is a man between 60 and 75 years old with pancreatic cancer. CDR3 nucleotides: TGTGCCAGCAGTTTAATTCCGGCAGTCCGAGGGGGCACTGAAGCTTTCTTT. It specifies CASSLIPAVRGGTEAFF. The whole variable domain, filled in from reference TRBV28 and TRBJ1-1, reads DVKVTQSSRYLVKRTGEKVFLECVQDMDHENMFWYRQDPGLGLRLIYFSYDVKMKEKGDIPEGYSVSREKKERFSLILESASTNQTSMYLCASSLIPAVRGGTEAFFGQGTRLTVV.